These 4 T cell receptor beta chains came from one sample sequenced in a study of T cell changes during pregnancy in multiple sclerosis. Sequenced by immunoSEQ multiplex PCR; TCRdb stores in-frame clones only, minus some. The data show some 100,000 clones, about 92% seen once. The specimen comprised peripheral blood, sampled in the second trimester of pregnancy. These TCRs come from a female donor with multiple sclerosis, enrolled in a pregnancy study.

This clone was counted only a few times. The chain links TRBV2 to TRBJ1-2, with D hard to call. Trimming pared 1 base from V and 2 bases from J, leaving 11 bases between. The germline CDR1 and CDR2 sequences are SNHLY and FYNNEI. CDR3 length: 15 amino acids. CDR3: CASSEGVGVNYGYTF. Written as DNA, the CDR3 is TGTGCCAGCAGTGAAGGGGTCGGAGTAAACTATGGCTACACCTTC. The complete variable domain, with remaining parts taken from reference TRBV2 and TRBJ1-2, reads EPEVTQTPSHQVTQMGQEVILRCVPISNHLYFYWYRQILGQKVEFLVSFYNNEISEKSEIFDDQFSVERPDGSNFTLKIRSTKLEDSAMYFCASSEGVGVNYGYTFGSGTRLTVV.

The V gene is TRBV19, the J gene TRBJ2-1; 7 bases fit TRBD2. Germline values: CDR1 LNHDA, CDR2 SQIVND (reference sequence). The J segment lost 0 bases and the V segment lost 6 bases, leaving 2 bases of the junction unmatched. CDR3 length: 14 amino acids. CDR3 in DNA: TGTGCCAGTAGAGGCGGGGGCTCCTACAATGAGCAGTTCTTC. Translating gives CASRGGGSYNEQFF.

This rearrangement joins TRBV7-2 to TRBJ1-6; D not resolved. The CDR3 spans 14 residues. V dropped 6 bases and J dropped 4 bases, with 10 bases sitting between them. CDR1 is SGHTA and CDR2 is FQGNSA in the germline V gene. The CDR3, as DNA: TGTGCCAGCAGTACAGAGTTATATAATTCACCCCTCCACTTT. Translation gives CASSTELYNSPLHF.

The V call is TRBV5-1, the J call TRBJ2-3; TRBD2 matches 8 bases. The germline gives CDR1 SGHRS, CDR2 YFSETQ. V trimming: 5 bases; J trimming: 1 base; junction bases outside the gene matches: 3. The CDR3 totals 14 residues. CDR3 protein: CASRLLAGTDTQYF. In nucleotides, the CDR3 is TGCGCCAGCAGATTACTAGCGGGCACAGATACGCAGTATTTT.